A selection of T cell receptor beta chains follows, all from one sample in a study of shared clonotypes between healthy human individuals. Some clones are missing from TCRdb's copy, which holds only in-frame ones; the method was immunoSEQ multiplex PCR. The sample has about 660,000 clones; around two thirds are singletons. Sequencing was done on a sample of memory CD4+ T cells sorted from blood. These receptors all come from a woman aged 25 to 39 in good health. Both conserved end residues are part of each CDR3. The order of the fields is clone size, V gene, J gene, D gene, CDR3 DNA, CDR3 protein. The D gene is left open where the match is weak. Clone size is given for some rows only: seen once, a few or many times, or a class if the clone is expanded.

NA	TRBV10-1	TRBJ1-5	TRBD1	TGCGCCAGCAGCCCCCAGGGGGATCAGCCCCAGCATTTT	CASSPQGDQPQHF
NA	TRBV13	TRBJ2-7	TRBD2	TGTGCCAGCAGCGCTAGCGGGATGTGGCGGGAGCAGTACTTC	CASSASGMWREQYF
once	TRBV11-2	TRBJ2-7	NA	TGTGCCAGCAGCGGGGGGGCTACCTACGAGCAGTACTTC	CASSGGATYEQYF
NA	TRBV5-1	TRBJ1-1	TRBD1	TGCGCCAGCCGACAGGGGGTCATGAACACTGAAGCTTTCTTT	CASRQGVMNTEAFF
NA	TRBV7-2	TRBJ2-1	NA	TGTGCCAGCAGCTTAGACTACAGCACTGAGCAGTTCTTC	CASSLDYSTEQFF
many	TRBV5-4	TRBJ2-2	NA	TGTGCCAGCAGCTTGTGGGGGGCCGGGGAGCTGTTTTTT	CASSLWGAGELFF
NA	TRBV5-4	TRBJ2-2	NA	TGTGCCAGCAGCTTGCAACTAGCGAACACCGGGGAGCTGTTTTTT	CASSLQLANTGELFF
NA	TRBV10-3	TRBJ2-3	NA	TGTGCCACCCGGACACCCAGCACAGATACGCAGTATTTT	CATRTPSTDTQYF
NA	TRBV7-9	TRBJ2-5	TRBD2	TGTGCCAGCAGCTTAGGAGCGGGAGTAGAGACCCAGTACTTC	CASSLGAGVETQYF
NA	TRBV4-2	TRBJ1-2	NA	TGTGCCAGCAGCCAAGATGGCAGTTCTAACTATGGCTACACCTTC	CASSQDGSSNYGYTF
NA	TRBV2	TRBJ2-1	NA	TGTGCCAGCACACGATTGACAGAGTACAATGAGCAGTTCTTC	CASTRLTEYNEQFF
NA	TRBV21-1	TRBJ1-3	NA	TGTGCCAGCCTCAATAAGGGAGAAAACACCATATATTTT	CASLNKGENTIYF
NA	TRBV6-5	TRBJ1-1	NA	TGTGCCAGCAGTTTCTCGGTGAACACTGAAGCTTTCTTT	CASSFSVNTEAFF
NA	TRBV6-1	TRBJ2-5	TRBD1	TGTGCCAGCAGTGGGGCGGTTATGGGACAGGCCGGGACCCAGTACTTC	CASSGAVMGQAGTQYF
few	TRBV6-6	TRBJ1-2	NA	TGTGCCAGCAGGCCGGGGGGAGTCAACTATGGCTACACCTTC	CASRPGGVNYGYTF
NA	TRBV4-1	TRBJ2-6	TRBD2	TGCGCCAGCAGCCAAGTATTTCCTAGCGGGAGGACCGGGGCCAACGTCCTGACTTTC	CASSQVFPSGRTGANVLTF
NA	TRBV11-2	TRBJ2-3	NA	TGTGCCAGCAGCGACCAAGATACGCAGTATTTT	CASSDQDTQYF
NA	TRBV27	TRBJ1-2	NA	TGTGCCAGCAGTTCCAACAGGGCTACAAATGGCTACACCTTC	CASSSNRATNGYTF
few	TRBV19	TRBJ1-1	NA	TGTGCCAGTAGTACCCTGGGCGTGTACACTGAAGCTTTCTTT	CASSTLGVYTEAFF
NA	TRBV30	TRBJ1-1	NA	TGTGCCTGGATTGTCAGGCCGCGAGCTTTCTTT	CAWIVRPRAFF
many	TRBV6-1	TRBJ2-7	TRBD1	TGTGCCAGCATCGTAGACAGGGGCTACGAGCAGTACTTC	CASIVDRGYEQYF
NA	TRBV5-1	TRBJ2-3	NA	TGCGCCAGTAAAACAGATACGCAGTATTTT	CASKTDTQYF
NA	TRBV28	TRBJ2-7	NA	TGTGCCAGCAGTGGGGGCCAGTTGGGGGAGGTTCCCGAGCAGTACTTC	CASSGGQLGEVPEQYF
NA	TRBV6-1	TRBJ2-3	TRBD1	TGTGCCAGCAGTGAAGATGGGACTGGACAGGGGAGGGATACGCAGTATTTT	CASSEDGTGQGRDTQYF
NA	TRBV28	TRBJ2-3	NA	TGTGCCAGCAGTTTATTTAGCACAGATACGCAGTATTTT	CASSLFSTDTQYF
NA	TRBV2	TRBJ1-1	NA	TGTGCCAGCAGTGACCTCGGGCAGGGCGACACTGAAGCTTTCTTT	CASSDLGQGDTEAFF
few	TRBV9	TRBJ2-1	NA	TGTGCCAGCAGCGTATTTGCCTCCAATGAGCAGTTCTTC	CASSVFASNEQFF
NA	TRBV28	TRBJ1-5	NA	TGTGCCAGCACCGGGAGGGGTGGCAATCAGCCCCAGCATTTT	CASTGRGGNQPQHF
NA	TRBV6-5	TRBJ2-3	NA	TGTGCCAGCAGTTTCGAAAGAGATACGCAGTATTTT	CASSFERDTQYF
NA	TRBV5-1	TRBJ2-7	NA	TGCGCCAGCAGCTTGGACTTATTCTACGAGCAGTACTTC	CASSLDLFYEQYF
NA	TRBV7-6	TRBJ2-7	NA	TGTGCCAGCAGCCCTATAGGGGGGGAGGCCTACGAGCAGTACTTC	CASSPIGGEAYEQYF
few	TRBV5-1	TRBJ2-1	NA	TGCGCCAGCAGCTCAGACAGAACCTCCTACAATGAGCAGTTCTTC	CASSSDRTSYNEQFF
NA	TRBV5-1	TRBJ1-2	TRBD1	TGCGCCAGCAGCTTGGGGGGACAGTTGGTTGGCTACACCTTC	CASSLGGQLVGYTF
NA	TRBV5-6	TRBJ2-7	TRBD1	TGTGCCAGCAGCTTCCTATCGACAGGGGCCCCCTCCGAGCAGTACTTC	CASSFLSTGAPSEQYF
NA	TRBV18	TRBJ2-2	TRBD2	TGTGCCAGCACACTAGCGGGAGGCGGTACCGGGGAGCTGTTTTTT	CASTLAGGGTGELFF
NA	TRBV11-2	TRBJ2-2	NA	TGTGCCAGCAGCCTAGACAGAGTACACACCGGGGAGCTGTTTTTT	CASSLDRVHTGELFF
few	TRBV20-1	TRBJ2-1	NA	TGCAGTGTAGCTTCCTACAATGAGCAGTTCTTC	CSVASYNEQFF
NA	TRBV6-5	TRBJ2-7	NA	TGTGCCAGCAGTTACTCGAGGGGATTGGGTGAGCAGTACTTC	CASSYSRGLGEQYF
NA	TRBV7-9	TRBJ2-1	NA	TGTGCCAGCAGCTCGGGCGTGATCCGGGTGGATGAGCAGTTCTTC	CASSSGVIRVDEQFF
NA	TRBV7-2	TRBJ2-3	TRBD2	TGTGCCAGCAGCAAGAGCGGGGCCACAGATACGCAGTATTTT	CASSKSGATDTQYF
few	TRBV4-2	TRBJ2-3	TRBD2	TGTGCCAGCAGCCAGGGGACTAGCGGTGCAGATACGCAGTATTTT	CASSQGTSGADTQYF
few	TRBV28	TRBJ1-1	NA	TGTGCCAGCAGTTTATTGGGTCCGGCGAACACTGAAGCTTTCTTT	CASSLLGPANTEAFF
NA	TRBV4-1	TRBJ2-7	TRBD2	TGCGCCAGCAGCCAAGATTGGCTAGCGGGCCCCTACGAGCAGTACTTC	CASSQDWLAGPYEQYF
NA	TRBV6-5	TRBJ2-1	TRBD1	TGTGCCAGCAGTTACTCGAGTCAGGGGGCTGAGAATGAGCAGTTCTTC	CASSYSSQGAENEQFF
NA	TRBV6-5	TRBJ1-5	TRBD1	TGTGCCAGCAGCCGCAACGGACAGGGCAATCAGCCCCAGCATTTT	CASSRNGQGNQPQHF
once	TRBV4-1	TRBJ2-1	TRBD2	TGCGCCAGCAGCCAAAATGTGGGTAGCGGGAGGGCCGTAGAGCAGTTCTTC	CASSQNVGSGRAVEQFF
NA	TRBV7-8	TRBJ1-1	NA	TGTGCCAGCAGCTTCGGACTTTACACTGAAGCTTTCTTT	CASSFGLYTEAFF
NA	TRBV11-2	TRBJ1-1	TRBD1	TGTGCCAGCAGCGTAAGACAGGGCTCGAACACTGAAGCTTTCTTT	CASSVRQGSNTEAFF
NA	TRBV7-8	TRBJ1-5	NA	TGTGCCAGCAGCTTAGGGACTTTGGGTAGCAATCAGCCCCAGCATTTT	CASSLGTLGSNQPQHF